Presented here are 23 T cell receptor beta chains from one specimen sequenced in a study of blood T cell repertoires in COVID-19. TCRdb's copy holds only in-frame clones and misses some; the assay was immunoSEQ multiplex PCR. Of some 89,000 clones listed, around 82% are singletons. The sample taken for sequencing was peripheral blood. The source of these receptors is a woman at least 80 years old with acute or convalescent COVID-19.

V is TRBV27 and J is TRBJ2-7; no clear D. The V end lost 3 bases, the J end lost 0 bases, and 6 bases lay between the germline ends. CDR1 is MNHEY and CDR2 is SMNVEV in the germline V gene (reference sequence). CDR3 length: 13 residues. CDR3 protein: CASSFSNSYEQYF. The CDR3 coding sequence is TGTGCCAGCAGTTTTTCTAACTCCTACGAGCAGTACTTC.

This chain joins TRBV11-1 and TRBJ2-5; 10 nucleotides align to TRBD2. J was trimmed by 7 bases and V by 5 bases; bases with no gene match: 4. The length of the CDR3 is 13 residues. Per germline, CDR1 SGHAT and CDR2 FQDESV (reference sequence). DNA for the CDR3: TGTGCCAGCAGCCCTTCTAGCGGGGGGACCCAGTACTTC. Translated, it gives CASSPSSGGTQYF.

V and J are TRBV19 and TRBJ2-3; D perhaps matches TRBD1 (5 bases). The CDR3 extends over 16 amino acids. Germline CDR1 and CDR2: LNHDA and SQIVND (reference sequence). V lost 0 bases to trimming and J lost 2 bases, with 12 bases between them. CDR3 in amino acids: CASSIDLETVTDTQYF. CDR3 bases: TGTGCCAGTAGTATAGATCTGGAGACAGTCACAGATACGCAGTATTTT.

The chain uses TRBV7-6 and TRBJ1-3, with TRBD1 matching over 10 bases. Germline CDR1 SGHVS, CDR2 FNYEAQ. The CDR3 covers 17 residues. J was trimmed by 5 bases and V by 1 base; bases with no gene match: 8. The CDR3 here is CASSLEYRDRGRNTIYF. In nucleotides, the CDR3 is TGTGCCAGCAGCTTAGAATACAGGGACAGGGGCAGAAACACCATATATTTT.

The chain links TRBV15 to TRBJ2-7; the D gene is possibly TRBD2 (5 bases). The V end was cut by 0 bases, the J end by 6 bases, with 15 bases between. The CDR3 extends over 15 amino acids. Germline-derived CDR1 and CDR2 are LNHNV and YYDKDF (reference sequence). The CDR3 DNA is TGTGCCACCAGCAGAGACGGTAGCGCCCCCGGCGAGCAGTACTTC. This sequence encodes CATSRDGSAPGEQYF.

Only one count was recorded for this clone. DNA for the CDR3: TGTGCCAGCAGTGGGGGGGGGTCGGGTGAAGAGACCCAGTACTTC. It translates to CASSGGGSGEETQYF. The rearrangement uses TRBV6-1 and TRBJ2-5; TRBD2 aligns across 7 bases. This CDR3 has 15 amino acids. The junction had 8 bases not matched to a gene; V was cut back by 4 bases and J by 3 bases. Germline values: CDR1 MNHNS, CDR2 SASEGT.

The CDR3 region has the DNA TGTGCCAGCGGGACAGGGGCCGCGGGGACTGAAGCTTTCTTT. Translation gives CASGTGAAGTEAFF. V gene TRBV28 combines with J gene TRBJ1-1; TRBD1 matches 10 bases. Germline V gene sequence: CDR1 MDHEN, CDR2 SYDVKM. The CDR3 runs 14 residues. V dropped 8 bases and J dropped 5; count of bases not matched to a gene: 8.

The rearrangement uses TRBV3-1 (or the pseudogene TRBV3-2) and TRBJ2-2, with a weak D call TRBD1 (6 bases). V was cut by 1 base and J by 0 bases, with 15 bases left in between. This CDR3 contains 18 residues. Germline CDR1 is LGHDT and CDR2 is YNNKEL (reference sequence). The CDR3 spells CASSQVGLGTTNTGELFF. The CDR3 coding sequence is TGTGCCAGCAGCCAAGTGGGCCTTGGGACAACGAACACCGGGGAGCTGTTTTTT.

The CDR3 nucleotides read TGTGCCAGCTCACGACCGACAGGACCCATCGACTATGGCTACACCTTC. Protein product: CASSRPTGPIDYGYTF. This chain uses TRBV18 with TRBJ1-2; possible D gene TRBD1, 6 bases. The V gene's germline CDR1 is KGHSH and CDR2 LQKENI. The V and J ends lost 4 bases and 3 bases respectively, with 18 bases between them. This CDR3 has 16 amino acids. Combining the CDR3 with reference TRBV18 and TRBJ1-2 gives the whole variable domain NAGVMQNPRHLVRRRGQEARLRCSPMKGHSHVYWYRQLPEEGLKFMVYLQKENIIDESGMPKERFSAEFPKEGPSILRIQQVVRGDSAAYFCASSRPTGPIDYGYTFGSGTRLTVV.

In its sample, this clone was seen once. V and J are TRBV29-1 and TRBJ1-1, with D perhaps matching TRBD1 (5 bases). Germline CDR1 and CDR2: SQVTM and ANQGSEA. The CDR3 is 15 amino acids. Trimming pared 2 bases from V and 0 bases from J, leaving 13 bases between. Here the CDR3 DNA reads TGCAGCGTTGAATCCCAGGGAGGCGTGAACACTGAAGCTTTCTTT. This translates into CSVESQGGVNTEAFF. The full variable domain, its missing parts supplied by reference TRBV29-1 and TRBJ1-1, is SAVISQKPSRDICQRGTSLTIQCQVDSQVTMMFWYRQQPGQSLTLIATANQGSEATYESGFVIDKFPISRPNLTFSTLTVSNMSPEDSSIYLCSVESQGGVNTEAFFGQGTRLTVV.

A single count supports this clone. The chain has TRBV28 and TRBJ1-1, with TRBD1 matching over 7 bases. The CDR3 is made up of 12 amino acids. Germline loops: CDR1 MDHEN, CDR2 SYDVKM. V dropped 7 bases and J dropped 12; count of bases not matched to a gene: 11. CDR3 amino acids: CASTKRGGITFF. The CDR3, as DNA: TGTGCCAGCACCAAGAGAGGGGGCATAACTTTCTTT. Using reference TRBV28 and TRBJ1-1 for the parts outside the CDR3, the full variable domain is DVKVTQSSRYLVKRTGEKVFLECVQDMDHENMFWYRQDPGLGLRLIYFSYDVKMKEKGDIPEGYSVSREKKERFSLILESASTNQTSMYLCASTKRGGITFFGQGTRLTVV.

V gene TRBV19 combines with J gene TRBJ2-7; 8 nucleotides line up with TRBD1. Germline V CDR1 and CDR2: LNHDA, SQIVND (reference sequence). The CDR3 has 15 amino acids. The J segment lost 0 bases and the V segment lost 6 bases, leaving 7 bases of the junction unmatched. The CDR3 bases are TGTGCCAGTAGATTAAAAGGACAGGGCTCCTACGAGCAGTACTTC. Protein sequence: CASRLKGQGSYEQYF.

This clone was seen only once. CDR3 coding DNA: TGTGCCAGCAGCGTAGGTCTGGGAGAGGAGACCCAGTACTTC. It encodes CASSVGLGEETQYF. The V call is TRBV9, the J call TRBJ2-5, with D maybe TRBD2 (5 bases). Trimming removed 0 bases from V and 5 bases from J, with 11 bases in between. The germline gives CDR1 SGDLS, CDR2 YYNGEE. CDR3 length: 14 residues.

The chain recombines TRBV19 with TRBJ2-3; 12 bases are shared with TRBD2. V dropped 6 bases and J dropped 4; count of bases not matched to a gene: 8. From germline, CDR1 is LNHDA and CDR2 SQIVND (reference sequence). The CDR3 sequence is 16 residues long. The CDR3 sequence is CASRTSSGRASDTQYF. The CDR3 DNA is TGTGCCAGTAGGACCTCTAGCGGGAGGGCCTCAGATACGCAGTATTTT. Complete variable domain (other parts from reference TRBV19 and TRBJ2-3): DGGITQSPKYLFRKEGQNVTLSCEQNLNHDAMYWYRQDPGQGLRLIYYSQIVNDFQKGDIAEGYSVSREKKESFPLTVTSAQKNPTAFYLCASRTSSGRASDTQYFGPGTRLTVL.

Worth noting for this clone: In the same sample, other DNA sequences code for this CDR3. The chain's CDR3 is CASSLRTGLGTDTQYF. The CDR3 DNA reads as TGTGCCAGCAGCTTACGGACAGGGCTAGGCACAGATACGCAGTATTTT. V and J are TRBV7-2 and TRBJ2-3; 8 positions agree with TRBD1. The germline V gene has CDR1 SGHTA and CDR2 FQGNSA. The V gene end was trimmed by 2 bases and the J gene end by 1 base; junction bases not matched to a gene: 5. The CDR3 loop spans 16 amino acids.

In nucleotides, the CDR3 is TGTGCCAGCAGCCCCGTATCGGGCAGGGTCTACAATGAGCAGTTCTTC. Translation: CASSPVSGRVYNEQFF. This chain uses TRBV5-4 with TRBJ2-1; possible D gene TRBD1, 5 bases. The CDR3 covers 16 residues. V was cut by 4 bases and J by 3 bases, with 17 bases left in between. The V gene's germline CDR1 is SGHNT and CDR2 YYREEE (reference sequence).

The chain couples TRBV27 to TRBJ2-3; D may be TRBD2 (6 bases). This CDR3 has 12 residues. Trimming took 7 bases from V and 3 from J, leaving 8 bases between them. Germline assignment: CDR1 MNHEY and CDR2 SMNVEV (reference sequence). This CDR3 reads CASNAGTDTQYF. CDR3 DNA sequence: TGTGCCAGCAACGCGGGAACAGATACGCAGTATTTT.

The chain has TRBV6-5 and TRBJ2-7; D is uncertain. Trimming removed 8 bases at V and 3 bases at J, with 8 bases between. The CDR3 is made up of 11 amino acids. Germline V gene sequence: CDR1 MNHEY, CDR2 SVGAGI. The CDR3: CASRLIYEQYF. As DNA, the CDR3 is TGTGCCAGCCGACTGATCTACGAGCAGTACTTC.

This rearrangement joins TRBV24-1 to TRBJ1-2, with D unclear. The germline V gene has CDR1 KGHDR and CDR2 SFDVKD. This CDR3 region has 14 residues. The V and J ends lost 8 bases and 4 bases respectively, with 16 bases between them. The CDR3 nucleotides are TGTGCCACCATGTCAAACAGCCAGTTCTATGGCTACACCTTC. Protein product: CATMSNSQFYGYTF.

J is TRBJ2-7 and V is TRBV11-3, with 9 bases lining up with TRBD2. This CDR3 is 14 amino acids long. Germline V gene sequence: CDR1 SGHNT, CDR2 YENEEA. The V gene end was trimmed by 5 bases and the J gene end by 4 bases; junction bases not matched to a gene: 6. CDR3 sequence reads: CASSLTSGPYEQYF. In nucleotides, the CDR3 is TGTGCCAGCAGCCTGACTAGCGGACCATACGAGCAGTACTTC.

The chain has TRBV5-4 and TRBJ2-5; tentatively, D is TRBD2 (6 bases). V was trimmed by 4 bases and J by 4 bases, leaving 17 bases between them. In germline, CDR1 is SGHNT, CDR2 YYREEE (reference sequence). The CDR3 is made up of 15 amino acids. The CDR3 loop is CASSLEPLGGETQYF. CDR3 in DNA: TGTGCCAGCAGCCTGGAACCACTCGGGGGAGAGACCCAGTACTTC.

This clone was counted once. The chain combines TRBV6-1 with TRBJ2-7; 11 positions agree with TRBD2. V was pared by 4 bases and J by 6 bases, with 11 bases of the junction left unmatched. CDR3 length: 16 residues. Germline-derived CDR1 and CDR2 are MNHNS and SASEGT. The CDR3 spells CASSVMSSGGALEQYF. CDR3 nucleotide sequence: TGTGCCAGCAGTGTGATGAGTAGCGGGGGGGCCCTCGAGCAGTACTTC.

This clone turned up a few times. The rearrangement uses TRBV11-3 and TRBJ2-7; TRBD1 might be the D (6 bases). CDR1 SGHNT and CDR2 YENEEA come from the germline V gene. The CDR3 is 14 amino acids. V was shortened by 5 bases and J by 2 bases, with 13 bases between the two germline ends. The CDR3 nucleotides read TGTGCCAGCAGCCACCAGGACAGTCCCTACGAGCAGTACTTC. This gives the protein CASSHQDSPYEQYF.